This entry describes one T cell receptor beta chain. What it recognizes is unknown. The study isolated at least 6 million PBMCs from each sample. The data stem from a study of blood T cells in healthy people across ages. Study conclusions and caveats: Both naive CD4+ cell counts and diversity were greater in long-lived donors than in aged donors.

Primers used in a second PCR of roughly 6 to 12 cycles were a sample-barcoded 5' primer and a J-beta primer mix. TCRdb fed the 5' RACE reads into MiXCR, producing one record per CDR3 protein. The data hold some 1.4 million distinct CDR3 sequences, with 42% observed a single time. Sample: blood. This clonotype was sampled from a woman aged 18-30 years in good health.

Written as DNA, the CDR3 is TGCAGTGCTCCGACCCCTAACACTGAAGCTTTCTTT. It encodes CSAPTPNTEAFF. This rearrangement joins TRBV20-1 to TRBJ1-1; D gene unclear. Germline loops: CDR1 DFQATT, CDR2 SNEGSKA (reference sequence). The V end lost 5 bases, the J end lost 2 bases, and 9 bases lay between the germline ends. The CDR3 sequence is 12 residues long.